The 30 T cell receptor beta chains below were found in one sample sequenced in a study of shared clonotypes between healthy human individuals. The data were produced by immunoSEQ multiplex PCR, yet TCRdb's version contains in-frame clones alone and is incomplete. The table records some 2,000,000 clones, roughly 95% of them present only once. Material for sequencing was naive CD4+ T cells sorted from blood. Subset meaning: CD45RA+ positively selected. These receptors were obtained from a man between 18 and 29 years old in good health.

In DNA form, the CDR3 reads TGTGCCAGCTCACGAACTAGCGGGGGGACCTACGAGCAGTACTTC. Its translation: CASSRTSGGTYEQYF. The genes are TRBV18 and TRBJ2-7, with 12 nucleotides matching TRBD2. The CDR3 totals 15 residues. The V gene's germline CDR1 is KGHSH and CDR2 LQKENI. Trimming removed 4 bases from V and 2 bases from J; junction bases left unmatched: 3.

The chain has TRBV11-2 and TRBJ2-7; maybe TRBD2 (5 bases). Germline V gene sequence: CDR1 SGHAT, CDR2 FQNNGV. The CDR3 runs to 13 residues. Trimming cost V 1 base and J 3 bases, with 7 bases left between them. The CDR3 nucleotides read TGTGCCAGCAGCTTAGTGACTAACTACGAGCAGTACTTC. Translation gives CASSLVTNYEQYF. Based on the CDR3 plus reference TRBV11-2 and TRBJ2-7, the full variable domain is EAGVAQSPRYKIIEKRQSVAFWCNPISGHATLYWYQQILGQGPKLLIQFQNNGVVDDSQLPKDRFSAERLKGVDSTLKIQPAKLEDSAVYLCASSLVTNYEQYFGPGTRLTVT.

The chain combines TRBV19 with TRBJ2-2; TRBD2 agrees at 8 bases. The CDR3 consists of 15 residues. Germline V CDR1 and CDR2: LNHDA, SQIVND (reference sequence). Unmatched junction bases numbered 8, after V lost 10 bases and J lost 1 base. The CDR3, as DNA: TGTGCCACTCGGCCGGGACTAGAGAACACCGGGGAGCTGTTTTTT. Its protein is CATRPGLENTGELFF.

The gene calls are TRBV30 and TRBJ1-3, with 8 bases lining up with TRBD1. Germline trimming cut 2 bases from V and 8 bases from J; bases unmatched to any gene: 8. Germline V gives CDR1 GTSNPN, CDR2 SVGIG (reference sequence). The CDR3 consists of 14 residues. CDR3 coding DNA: TGTGCCTGGAGTCGGGGACAGGTTGCAGACACCATATATTTT. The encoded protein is CAWSRGQVADTIYF.

The CDR3 spells CASCRLLQGNQPQHF. In DNA, the CDR3 is TGTGCCAGCTGTCGCCTTTTACAGGGAAATCAGCCCCAGCATTTT. The chain is built from TRBV6-1 and TRBJ1-5; TRBD1 might be the D (6 bases). Between the trimmed V and J ends, which lost 8 bases and 4 bases, there was a span of 18 bases. Germline CDR1 reads MNHNS; CDR2 reads SASEGT. The CDR3 has 15 residues.

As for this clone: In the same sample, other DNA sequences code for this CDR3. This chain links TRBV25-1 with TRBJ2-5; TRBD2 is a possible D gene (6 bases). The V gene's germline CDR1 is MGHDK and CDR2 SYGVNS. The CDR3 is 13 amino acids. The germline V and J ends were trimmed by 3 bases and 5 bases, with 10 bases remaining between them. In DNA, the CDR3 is TGTGCCAGCAGTGATGCGGGACGGGAGACCCAGTACTTC. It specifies CASSDAGRETQYF.

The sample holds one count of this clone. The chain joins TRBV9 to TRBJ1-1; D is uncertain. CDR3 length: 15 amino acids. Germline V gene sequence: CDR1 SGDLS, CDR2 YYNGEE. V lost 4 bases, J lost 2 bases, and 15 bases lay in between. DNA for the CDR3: TGTGCCAGCAGCCCCCAGCCCGAAATTAACACTGAAGCTTTCTTT. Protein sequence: CASSPQPEINTEAFF.

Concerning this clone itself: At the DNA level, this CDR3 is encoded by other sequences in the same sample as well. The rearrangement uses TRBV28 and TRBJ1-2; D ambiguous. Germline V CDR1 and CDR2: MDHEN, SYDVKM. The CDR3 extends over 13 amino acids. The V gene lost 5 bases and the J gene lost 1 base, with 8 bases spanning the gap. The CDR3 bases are TGTGCCAGCAGTCAGACCGGTAACTATGGCTACACCTTC. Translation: CASSQTGNYGYTF.

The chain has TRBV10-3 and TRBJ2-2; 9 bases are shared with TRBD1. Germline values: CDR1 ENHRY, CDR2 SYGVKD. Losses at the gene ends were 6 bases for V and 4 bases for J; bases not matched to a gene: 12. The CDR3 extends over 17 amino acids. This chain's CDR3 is CAISTPPGQGSTGELFF. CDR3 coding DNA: TGTGCCATCAGCACACCTCCGGGACAGGGATCCACCGGGGAGCTGTTTTTT.

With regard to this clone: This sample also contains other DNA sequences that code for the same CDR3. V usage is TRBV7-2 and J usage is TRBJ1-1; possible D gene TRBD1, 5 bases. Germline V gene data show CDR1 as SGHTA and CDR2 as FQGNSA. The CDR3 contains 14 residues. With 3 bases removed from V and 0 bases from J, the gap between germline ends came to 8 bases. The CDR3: CASSFGTVNTEAFF. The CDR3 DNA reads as TGTGCCAGCAGCTTCGGGACGGTGAACACTGAAGCTTTCTTT.

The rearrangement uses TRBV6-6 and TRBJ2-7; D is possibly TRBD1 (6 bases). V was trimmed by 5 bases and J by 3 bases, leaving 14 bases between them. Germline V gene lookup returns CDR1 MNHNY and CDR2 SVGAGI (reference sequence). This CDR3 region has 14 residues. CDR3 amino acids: CASSPGTMGYEQYF. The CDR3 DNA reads TGTGCCAGCAGTCCCGGGACAATGGGCTACGAGCAGTACTTC.

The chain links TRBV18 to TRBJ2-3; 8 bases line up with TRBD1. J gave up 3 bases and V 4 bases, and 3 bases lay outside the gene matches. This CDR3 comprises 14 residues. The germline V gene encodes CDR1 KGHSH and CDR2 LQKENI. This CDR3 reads CASSQRQGTDTQYF. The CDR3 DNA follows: TGTGCCAGCTCACAAAGACAGGGGACAGATACGCAGTATTTT.

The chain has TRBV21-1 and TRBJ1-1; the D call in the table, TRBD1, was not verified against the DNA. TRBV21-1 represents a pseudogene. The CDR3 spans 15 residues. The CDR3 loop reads CASSKSGTLNTEAFF. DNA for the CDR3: TGTGCCAGCAGCAAATCCGGGACATTGAACACTGAAGCTTTCTTT.

The CDR3 region is CASSLSPGNSPLHF. Written as DNA, the CDR3 is TGTGCCAGCAGTTTGTCGCCAGGGAATTCACCCCTCCACTTT. This chain links TRBV28 with TRBJ1-6; D is perhaps TRBD1 (5 bases). Trimming cost V 3 bases and J 7 bases, with 10 bases left between them. In germline, CDR1 is MDHEN, CDR2 SYDVKM. The CDR3 has 14 residues.

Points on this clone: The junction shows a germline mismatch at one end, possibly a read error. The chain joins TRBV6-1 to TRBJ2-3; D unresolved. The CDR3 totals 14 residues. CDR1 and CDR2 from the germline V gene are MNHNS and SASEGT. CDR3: CASSEAGSTHTQYF. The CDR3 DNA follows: TGTGCCAGCAGTGAAGCCGGCAGCACACATACGCAGTATTTT.

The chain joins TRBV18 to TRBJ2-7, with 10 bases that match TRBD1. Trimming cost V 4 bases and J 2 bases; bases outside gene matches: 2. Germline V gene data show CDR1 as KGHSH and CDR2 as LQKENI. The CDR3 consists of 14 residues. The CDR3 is CASSQGTGAYEQYF. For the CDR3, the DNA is TGTGCCAGCTCACAGGGGACAGGGGCCTACGAGCAGTACTTC.

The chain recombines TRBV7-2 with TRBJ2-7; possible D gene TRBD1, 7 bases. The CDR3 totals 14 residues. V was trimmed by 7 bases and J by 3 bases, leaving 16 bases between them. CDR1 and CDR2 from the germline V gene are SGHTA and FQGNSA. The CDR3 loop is CASNGGGDRYEQYF. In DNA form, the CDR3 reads TGTGCCAGCAACGGAGGGGGCGATCGCTACGAGCAGTACTTC.

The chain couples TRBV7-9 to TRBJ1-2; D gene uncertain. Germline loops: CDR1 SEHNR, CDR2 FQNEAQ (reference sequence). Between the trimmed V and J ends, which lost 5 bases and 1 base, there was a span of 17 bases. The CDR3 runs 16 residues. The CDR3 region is CASSPTSPGHNYGYTF. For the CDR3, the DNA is TGTGCCAGCAGCCCCACCTCCCCCGGGCATAACTATGGCTACACCTTC.

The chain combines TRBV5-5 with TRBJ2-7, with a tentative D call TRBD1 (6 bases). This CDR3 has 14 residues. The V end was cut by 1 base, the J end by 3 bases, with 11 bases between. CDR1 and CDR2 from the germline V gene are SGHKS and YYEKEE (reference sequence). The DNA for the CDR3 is TGTGCCAGCAGCTTGTTACAGGGAGTCTACGAGCAGTACTTC. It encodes CASSLLQGVYEQYF.

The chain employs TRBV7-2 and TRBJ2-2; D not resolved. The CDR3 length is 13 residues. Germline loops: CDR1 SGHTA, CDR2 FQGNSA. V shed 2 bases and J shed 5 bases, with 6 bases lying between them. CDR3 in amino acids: CASSLRKTGELFF. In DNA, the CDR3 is TGTGCCAGCAGCTTAAGGAAAACCGGGGAGCTGTTTTTT. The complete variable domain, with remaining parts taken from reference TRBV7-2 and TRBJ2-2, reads GAGVSQSPSNKVTEKGKDVELRCDPISGHTALYWYRQSLGQGLEFLIYFQGNSAPDKSGLPSDRFSAERTGGSVSTLTIQRTQQEDSAVYLCASSLRKTGELFFGEGSRLTVL.

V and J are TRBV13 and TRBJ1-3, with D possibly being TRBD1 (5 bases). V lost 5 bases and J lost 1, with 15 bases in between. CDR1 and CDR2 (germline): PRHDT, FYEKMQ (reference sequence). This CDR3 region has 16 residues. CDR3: CASSLRQPLSGNTIYF. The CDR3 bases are TGTGCCAGCAGCCTTCGACAGCCCCTATCTGGAAACACCATATATTTT.

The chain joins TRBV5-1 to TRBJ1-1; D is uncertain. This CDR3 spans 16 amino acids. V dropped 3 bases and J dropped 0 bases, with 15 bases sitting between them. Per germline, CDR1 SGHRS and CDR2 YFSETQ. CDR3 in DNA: TGCGCCAGCAGCTCTCAGGTCCCGGCGATGAACACTGAAGCTTTCTTT. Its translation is CASSSQVPAMNTEAFF.

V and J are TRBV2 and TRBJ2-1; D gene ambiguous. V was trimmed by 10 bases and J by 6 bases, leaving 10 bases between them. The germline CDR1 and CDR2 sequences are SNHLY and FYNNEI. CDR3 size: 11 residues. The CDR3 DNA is TGTGCCACCAGCTCGGGCAATGAGCAGTTCTTC. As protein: CATSSGNEQFF.

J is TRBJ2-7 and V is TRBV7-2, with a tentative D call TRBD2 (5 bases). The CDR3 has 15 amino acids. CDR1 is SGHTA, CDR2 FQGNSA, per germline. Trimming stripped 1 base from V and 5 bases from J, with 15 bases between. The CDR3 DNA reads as TGTGCCAGCAGCTTAGTCGGTAGCGCAGCACACGAGCAGTACTTC. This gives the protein CASSLVGSAAHEQYF.

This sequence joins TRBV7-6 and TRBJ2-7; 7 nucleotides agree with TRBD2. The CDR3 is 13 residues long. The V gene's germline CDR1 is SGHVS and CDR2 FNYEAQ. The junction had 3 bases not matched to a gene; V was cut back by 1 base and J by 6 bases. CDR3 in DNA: TGTGCCAGCAGCTTAGGGGCGGGGGTCGAGCAGTACTTC. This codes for CASSLGAGVEQYF.

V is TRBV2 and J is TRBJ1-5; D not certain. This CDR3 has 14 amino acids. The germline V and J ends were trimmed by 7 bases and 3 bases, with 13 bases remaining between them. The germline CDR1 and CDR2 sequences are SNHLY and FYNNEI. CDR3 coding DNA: TGTGCCAGCAACGTCGGGCAGACCAATCAGCCCCAGCATTTT. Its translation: CASNVGQTNQPQHF.

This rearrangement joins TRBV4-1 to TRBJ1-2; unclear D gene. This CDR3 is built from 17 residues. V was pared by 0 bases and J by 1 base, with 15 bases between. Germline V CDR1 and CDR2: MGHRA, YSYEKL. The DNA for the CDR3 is TGCGCCAGCAGCCAAGAATCAGGCGGGCTTGGTAACTATGGCTACACCTTC. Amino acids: CASSQESGGLGNYGYTF.

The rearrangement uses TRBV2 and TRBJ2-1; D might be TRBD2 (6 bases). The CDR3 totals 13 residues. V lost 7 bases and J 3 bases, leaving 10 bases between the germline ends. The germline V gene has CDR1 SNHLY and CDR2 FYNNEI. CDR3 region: CASKRVIYNEQFF. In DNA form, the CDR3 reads TGTGCCAGCAAGCGGGTTATCTACAATGAGCAGTTCTTC.

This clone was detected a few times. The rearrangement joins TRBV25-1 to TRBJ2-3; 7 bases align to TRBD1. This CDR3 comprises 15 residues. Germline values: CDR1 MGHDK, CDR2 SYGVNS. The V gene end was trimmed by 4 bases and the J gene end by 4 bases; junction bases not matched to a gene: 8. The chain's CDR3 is CASSALDRAADTQYF. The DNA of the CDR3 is TGTGCCAGCAGTGCCCTCGACAGGGCCGCAGATACGCAGTATTTT.

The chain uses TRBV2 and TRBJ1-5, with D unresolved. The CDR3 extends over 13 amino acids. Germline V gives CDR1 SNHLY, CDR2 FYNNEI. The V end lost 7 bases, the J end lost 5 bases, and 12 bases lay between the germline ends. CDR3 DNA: TGTGCCAGCATGGTATTGGGAGATCAGCCCCAGCATTTT. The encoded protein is CASMVLGDQPQHF.